This T cell receptor beta chain was sequenced during a study of cytomegalovirus exposure and HLA in healthy donors. Points from the study as a whole: The study listed under 200 cytomegalovirus-associated TCR beta chains. Productive status was seen about 90% or about 30% of the time for most TCR beta V segments in an earlier analysis.

Among the donors, all were healthy bone marrow donors. A note on this clone: The antigen remains undetermined.

The PCR had 60 Vbeta and 13 Jbeta primers. Under the authors' procedure: Approximately 86 million unique TCR beta chains, roughly 10 million shared, were counted in a later analysis. This table comes from immunoSEQ multiplex PCR, and its TCRdb copy is limited to in-frame clones, with some not included. The D gene and trimming were derived from the DNA, and the V and J assignments and clone size from that table. The sample holds approximately 180,000 clones; under 85% are singletons and the top ten take 4.8%. The germline CDR1 and CDR2 sequences are SGDLS and YYNGEE. The CDR3 spans 12 residues. V was pared by 7 bases and J by 4 bases, with 11 bases between.

The clonotype comes from a young man in good health and CMV-seronegative. The sample taken for sequencing was PBMCs. V is TRBV9 and J is TRBJ2-5, with D uncertain. For the CDR3, the DNA is TGTGCCAGCTCCCGAGGCCCAGAGACCCAGTACTTC. This encodes CASSRGPETQYF.